This is a list of T cell receptor beta chains from one sample in a study of OX40 agonist ivuxolimab in advanced cancers. Method: immunoSEQ multiplex PCR; TCRdb's copy keeps in-frame clones and lacks some. The repertoire holds approximately 60,000 clones, with over 75% as singletons. The material sequenced was CD4+ or CD8+ T cells sorted from blood, taken in a trial of the OX40 agonist ivuxolimab. The receptors shown here come from an adult with an advanced solid tumor such as melanoma, head and neck, liver or kidney cancer. Both conserved end residues are part of each CDR3. The D gene is left open where the match is weak. The size field is filled for only some rows; it gives once, few, many or a size class.

TRBV5-1,NA,TRBD1,TRBJ1-6,TGCGCCAGCACCGACAGGGAGAATAATTCACCCCTCCACTTT,CASTDRENNSPLHF
TRBV7-9,NA,NA,TRBJ2-6,TGTGCCAGCAGCTTAGATGAGGAAACTGGGGCCAACGTCCTGACTTTC,CASSLDEETGANVLTF
TRBV27,NA,NA,TRBJ1-4,TGTGCCAGCAGTATAACAGGGAGAGGTGAAAAACTGTTTTTT,CASSITGRGEKLFF
TRBV10-3,NA,NA,TRBJ1-6,TGTGCCATAGGGCAGTCGAATTCACCCCTCCACTTT,CAIGQSNSPLHF
TRBV6-5,many,NA,TRBJ1-4,TGTGCCAGCACCACGGGGGTAAATGAAAAACTGTTTTTT,CASTTGVNEKLFF
TRBV18,NA,NA,TRBJ2-7,TGTGCCAGCTCACCAGCAACGAGGGAGCAGTACTTC,CASSPATREQYF
TRBV5-4,NA,NA,TRBJ1-2,TGTGCCAGCAGCCCTCGGACAGTCACTAACTATGGCTACACCTTC,CASSPRTVTNYGYTF
TRBV5-6,NA,NA,TRBJ1-2,TGTGCCAGCAGCTTGGCTAACAGGGAAGGCTACACCTTC,CASSLANREGYTF
TRBV7-6,NA,NA,TRBJ2-2,TGTGCCAGCAGCGGGGTCGGTGCCGGGGAGCTGTTTTTT,CASSGVGAGELFF
TRBV5-1,NA,TRBD2,TRBJ2-1,TGCGCCAGCAGCCCGGGACTAGCGGCGTTTAGCTCCTACAATGAGCAGTTCTTC,CASSPGLAAFSSYNEQFF
TRBV6-5,few,TRBD1,TRBJ1-3,TGTGCCAGCAGTTCGCGACAGGGGGCTGGAAACACCATATATTTT,CASSSRQGAGNTIYF
TRBV5-1,NA,TRBD2,TRBJ2-4,TGCGCCAGCAGCTCTAGCGGGGGGGCCAAAAACATTCAGTACTTC,CASSSSGGAKNIQYF
TRBV5-6,NA,TRBD1,TRBJ2-7,TGTGCCAGCAGCTCGCCAGGGGGCTCTAACGAGCAGTACTTC,CASSSPGGSNEQYF
TRBV4-3,NA,NA,TRBJ1-6,TGCGCCAGCAGCCAAGCGGGGGCTCATAATTCACCCCTCCACTTT,CASSQAGAHNSPLHF
TRBV6-1,once,NA,TRBJ1-5,TGTGCCAGCAGTATCAACCCCCAGCCCCAGCATTTT,CASSINPQPQHF
TRBV29-1,once,NA,TRBJ2-1,TGCAGCGTTCGAGGGTCCGGTGGCAAGCAGTTCTTC,CSVRGSGGKQFF
TRBV6-1,NA,TRBD1,TRBJ2-3,TGTGCCAGCAGTGCGCCGGGACAGGGGGCCATTGGTACGCAGTATTTT,CASSAPGQGAIGTQYF
TRBV19,NA,TRBD1,TRBJ1-2,TGTGCCAGTAGTATAAGAAACCAGGGGGCTAATGGCTACACCTTC,CASSIRNQGANGYTF
TRBV7-9,NA,TRBD2,TRBJ2-2,TGTGCCAGCAGCTTAAAGCGGGGGGAAAACGGGGAGCTGTTTTTT,CASSLKRGENGELFF
TRBV19,NA,TRBD1,TRBJ1-6,TGTGCCAGTAGTATCGATAGGACAGGGGGCTCCCCCCGCCACTTT,CASSIDRTGGSPRHF
TRBV4-1,NA,NA,TRBJ1-1,TGCGCCAGCAGCCAAGGTTCAGGAGGACACACTGAAGCTTTCTTT,CASSQGSGGHTEAFF
TRBV18,NA,NA,TRBJ1-3,TGTGCCAGCTCACTGGGACGCTCTGGAAACACCATATATTTT,CASSLGRSGNTIYF
TRBV2,many,NA,TRBJ1-3,TGTGCCAGAAAGGGGTCTGGAAACACCATATATTTT,CARKGSGNTIYF
TRBV11-2,few,NA,TRBJ2-1,TGTGCCAGCAGCTTAGAGCCCCCTAGTAACCCCTCCTACAATGAGCAGTTCTTC,CASSLEPPSNPSYNEQFF
TRBV5-4,NA,TRBD2,TRBJ2-5,TGTGCCAGCAGCTGGACTAGCCGACAAGAGACCCAGTACTTC,CASSWTSRQETQYF
TRBV5-6,NA,NA,TRBJ1-5,TGTGCCAGCAGCTTAACGGGAAATCAGCCCCAGCATTTT,CASSLTGNQPQHF
TRBV5-5,NA,NA,TRBJ1-3,TGTGCCAGCAGCTTGTCGTTAGATTCTGGAAACACCATATATTTT,CASSLSLDSGNTIYF
TRBV28,NA,NA,TRBJ1-6,TGTGCCAGCTGGGAGGGATGGGATTCACCCCTCCACTTT,CASWEGWDSPLHF
TRBV11-2,medium-sized,NA,TRBJ1-1,TGTGCCAGCAGCTTAGCTGGCCAGAACACTGAAGCTTTCTTT,CASSLAGQNTEAFF
TRBV9,NA,TRBD1,TRBJ2-1,TGTGCCAGCAGCGCCATCGGACAGGGGGGAAATGAGCAGTTCTTC,CASSAIGQGGNEQFF
TRBV18,NA,TRBD2,TRBJ2-3,TGTGCCAGCTCACTCGGCAATCTAGCGGCGCCGTTCACAGATACGCAGTATTTT,CASSLGNLAAPFTDTQYF
TRBV5-4,few,NA,TRBJ2-2,TGTGCCAGCAGCTTCTTACAGGACGGGGAGCTGTTTTTT,CASSFLQDGELFF
TRBV4-2,few,NA,TRBJ1-4,TGTGCCAGCAGCCAACAACAGGGCGCGGCTAATGAAAAACTGTTTTTT,CASSQQQGAANEKLFF
TRBV5-1,NA,TRBD2,TRBJ2-7,TGCGCCAGCAGCTCCCGCAATATGACTAGCGGGGTGACTTACGAGCAGTACTTC,CASSSRNMTSGVTYEQYF
TRBV6-1,NA,TRBD1,TRBJ2-2,TGTGCCAGCAGTTTCGGACAGGGGATCGCCGGGGAGCTGTTTTTT,CASSFGQGIAGELFF
TRBV4-3,NA,NA,TRBJ1-4,TGCGCCAGCAGCCAAGCTACAGGGAGAACTAATGAAAAACTGTTTTTT,CASSQATGRTNEKLFF
TRBV29-1,NA,NA,TRBJ1-2,TGCAGCGTTGAATCAGTAATAGAAGGCTACACCTTC,CSVESVIEGYTF
TRBV29-1,NA,TRBD1,TRBJ2-5,TGCAGCGTCCCACAGGGGCAAGGGACCCAGTACTTC,CSVPQGQGTQYF
TRBV5-1,once,TRBD2,TRBJ2-1,TGCGCCAGCAGCGTCCGGGTAGCGGGGGCTTACAATGAGCAGTTCTTC,CASSVRVAGAYNEQFF
TRBV19,NA,NA,TRBJ1-5,TGTGCCAGTAGTACAAGTAGGGGTCACAATCAGCCCCAGCATTTT,CASSTSRGHNQPQHF
TRBV2,NA,NA,TRBJ1-4,TGTGCCAGCGGGACCGGCAAGGAAAAACTGTTTTTT,CASGTGKEKLFF
TRBV7-6,NA,NA,TRBJ2-3,TGTGCCAGCAGCCCCCAGGGGGATACGCAGTATTTT,CASSPQGDTQYF
TRBV5-1,NA,NA,TRBJ1-4,TGCGCCAGCAGCTTGGCGGGGAGAGGGAATGAAAAACTGTTTTTT,CASSLAGRGNEKLFF
TRBV5-6,NA,NA,TRBJ1-1,TGTGCCAGCAGCTTGGACTTGGGAGGGAACACTGAAGCTTTCTTT,CASSLDLGGNTEAFF
TRBV6-5,NA,TRBD1,TRBJ1-5,TGTGCCAGCAGTCAACAGGGGGCAGGTCAGCCCCAGCATTTT,CASSQQGAGQPQHF
TRBV5-4,NA,TRBD2,TRBJ2-3,TGTGCCAGCAGCTCTCGGACTAGCGGGGGGCGAACAGATACGCAGTATTTT,CASSSRTSGGRTDTQYF
TRBV18,NA,NA,TRBJ1-6,TGTGCCAGCTCACCTCTGGGGTCAGGGATAAATTCACCCCTCCACTTT,CASSPLGSGINSPLHF